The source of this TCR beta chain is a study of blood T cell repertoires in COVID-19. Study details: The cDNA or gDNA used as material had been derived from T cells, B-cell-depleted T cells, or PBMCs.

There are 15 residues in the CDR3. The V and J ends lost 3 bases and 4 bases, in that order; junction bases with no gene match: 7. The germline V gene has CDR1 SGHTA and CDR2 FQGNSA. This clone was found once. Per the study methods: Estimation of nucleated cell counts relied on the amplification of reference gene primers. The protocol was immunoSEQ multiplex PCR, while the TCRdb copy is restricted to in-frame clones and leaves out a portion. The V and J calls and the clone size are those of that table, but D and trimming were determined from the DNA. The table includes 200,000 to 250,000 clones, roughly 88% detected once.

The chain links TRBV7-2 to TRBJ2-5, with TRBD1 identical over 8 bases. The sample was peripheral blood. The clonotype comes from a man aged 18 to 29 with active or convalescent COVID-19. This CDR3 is CASSFDRGDLETQYF. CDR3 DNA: TGTGCCAGCAGCTTCGACAGGGGTGACCTAGAGACCCAGTACTTC.